These T cell receptor beta chains were read from a single sample in a study of response to subunit inactivated influenza vaccine. One entry per CDR3 protein, called by TCRdb with MiXCR from the RT-PCR reads. This sample yields over 400,000 distinct CDR3 sequences, of which 10% to 15% are seen a single time; about an eighth belongs to the top ten. Sequences were derived from PBMCs from blood, sampled 35 to 45 days after vaccination. Receptors originate from a middle-aged man who received an inactivated influenza vaccine. Both conserved end residues are part of each CDR3. D genes are given only for firm matches. Expanded clones get a size class; other rows say once, few or many, or leave the size out.

v_gene	abundance	d_gene	j_gene	CDR3aa	CDR3nt
TRBV3-1	many	-	TRBJ2-7	CASSPYRGLDEQYF	TGTGCCAGCAGCCCTTACAGGGGACTGGACGAGCAGTACTTC
TRBV12-3/TRBV12-4	many	TRBD1	TRBJ2-1	CASSLGGTGSYNEQFF	TGTGCCAGCAGTTTAGGAGGGACAGGGTCCTACAATGAGCAGTTCTTC
TRBV29-1	few	-	TRBJ2-7	CSVAPLTVYEQYF	TGCAGCGTCGCCCCCCTAACAGTTTACGAGCAGTACTTC
TRBV6-1	few	-	TRBJ2-3	CASSPGVTSTDTQYF	TGTGCCAGCAGTCCGGGGGTAACTAGCACAGATACGCAGTATTTT
TRBV28	few	-	TRBJ2-1	CASSPRMTYNEQFF	TGTGCCAGCAGTCCTCGTATGACCTACAATGAGCAGTTCTTC
TRBV7-8	few	TRBD2	TRBJ2-3	CASSLPAGLAGLDTQYF	TGTGCCAGCAGCTTACCCGCGGGACTAGCGGGATTAGATACGCAGTATTTT
TRBV6-1	-	-	TRBJ1-1	CASSQREGTEAFF	TGTGCCAGCAGCCAGAGGGAGGGGACTGAAGCTTTCTTT
TRBV12-3/TRBV12-4	many	TRBD2	TRBJ2-1	CASSLSRGLAGNEQFF	TGTGCCAGCAGTTTATCTCGGGGACTAGCGGGAAATGAGCAGTTCTTC
TRBV28	few	TRBD2	TRBJ2-5	CASSPGREGQETQYF	TGTGCCAGCAGCCCAGGGCGGGAGGGCCAAGAGACCCAGTACTTC
TRBV5-1	-	TRBD1	TRBJ2-3	CASSPGQGPGTDTQYF	TGCGCCAGCAGCCCCGGACAGGGTCCGGGCACAGATACGCAGTATTTT
TRBV5-5	-	TRBD1	TRBJ2-5	CASNQGQGGETQYF	TGTGCCAGCAACCAGGGACAGGGGGGTGAGACCCAGTACTTC
TRBV4-3	-	-	TRBJ2-1	CASSQDRSPGYNEQFF	TGCGCCAGCAGCCAAGATCGATCCCCAGGGTACAATGAGCAGTTCTTC
TRBV12-3/TRBV12-4	-	-	TRBJ1-4	CASSPGFGEKLFF	TGTGCCAGCAGTCCAGGGTTCGGTGAAAAACTGTTTTTT
TRBV11-3	-	-	TRBJ2-3	CASSLGGSSSTDTQYF	TGTGCCAGCAGCTTAGGAGGGTCGTCTAGCACAGATACGCAGTATTTT
TRBV4-2	few	TRBD2	TRBJ2-3	CASSHKAGSTDTQYF	TGTGCCAGCAGCCACAAAGCGGGATCCACAGATACGCAGTATTTT
TRBV7-2	few	-	TRBJ2-1	CASSARQAYNEQFF	TGTGCCAGCAGCGCCCGACAGGCCTACAATGAGCAGTTCTTC
TRBV5-1	-	-	TRBJ2-1	CASSLAPARSYNEQFF	TGCGCCAGCAGCTTGGCCCCTGCTCGCTCCTACAATGAGCAGTTCTTC
TRBV4-2	-	TRBD1	TRBJ1-2	CASSQHSTGNYGYTF	TGTGCCAGCAGCCAACACTCGACAGGGAACTATGGCTACACCTTC
TRBV20-1	-	-	TRBJ2-1	CSARPRARALNEQFF	TGCAGTGCTAGACCCCGGGCCCGGGCCCTCAATGAGCAGTTCTTC
TRBV6-5	-	-	TRBJ1-1	CASSYGPGNTDAFF	TGTGCCAGCAGTTACGGCCCGGGGAACACTGATGCTTTCTTT
TRBV6-5	few	-	TRBJ2-7	CASSYWQGGEQYF	TGTGCCAGCAGTTACTGGCAGGGTGGCGAGCAGTACTTC
TRBV6-1	few	TRBD1	TRBJ2-7	CASSRQGAGEQYF	TGTGCCAGCAGTAGACAGGGGGCGGGCGAGCAGTACTTC
TRBV6-1	-	-	TRBJ2-7	CASSEVGGTYEQYF	TGTGCCAGCAGTGAAGTTGGAGGGACCTACGAGCAGTACTTC
TRBV11-1	many	-	TRBJ2-1	CASSLAAGWGRDNYYNEQFF	TGTGCCAGCAGCTTAGCAGCAGGATGGGGCCGGGACAATTACTACAATGAGCAGTTCTTC
TRBV30	-	-	TRBJ2-7	CAWSVGNEQYF	TGTGCCTGGAGTGTAGGGAACGAGCAGTACTTC
TRBV10-3	-	TRBD1	TRBJ2-7	CAISEGGQIYEQYF	TGTGCCATCAGTGAGGGGGGACAGATCTACGAGCAGTACTTC
TRBV24-1	few	TRBD1	TRBJ2-2	CATGGQGTGELFF	TGTGCCACCGGGGGACAGGGGACCGGGGAGCTGTTTTTT
TRBV11-2	few	-	TRBJ2-2	CASSLDRSSGNTGELFF	TGTGCCAGCAGCTTAGATCGGAGTAGCGGAAACACCGGGGAGCTGTTTTTT
TRBV7-2	few	-	TRBJ2-7	CASSFDSTISYEQYF	TGTGCCAGCAGCTTTGACAGTACGATCTCCTACGAGCAGTACTTC
TRBV20-1	-	TRBD2	TRBJ2-3	CSAKGLAGVLDTQYF	TGCAGTGCTAAGGGACTAGCGGGAGTGCTAGATACGCAGTATTTT
TRBV4-3	once	-	TRBJ2-3	CASSQGGGQYSGDTQYF	TGCGCCAGCAGCCAAGGGGGGGGGCAATATTCGGGTGATACGCAGTATTTT
TRBV5-1	few	TRBD2	TRBJ2-7	CASSLGGVAGLFEQYF	TGCGCCAGCAGCTTGGGGGGGGTAGCGGGCCTTTTCGAGCAGTACTTC
TRBV24-1	-	TRBD1	TRBJ2-3	CATSDPTGDTTDTQYF	TGTGCCACCAGTGACCCTACAGGGGACACCACAGATACGCAGTATTTT
TRBV15	few	-	TRBJ1-1	CATRNTPEGVGAEAFF	TGTGCCACCAGAAATACCCCTGAAGGGGTAGGGGCTGAAGCTTTCTTT
TRBV12-3/TRBV12-4	few	-	TRBJ2-7	CASSNGPGGEQYF	TGTGCCAGCAGCAACGGGCCCGGGGGCGAGCAGTACTTC
TRBV9	many	-	TRBJ2-1	CASSADSNIPFF	TGTGCCAGCAGCGCGGACAGTAATATCCCGTTCTTC
TRBV20-1	few	-	TRBJ2-5	CSARVFETQYF	TGCAGTGCTAGGGTTTTTGAGACCCAGTACTTC
TRBV12-3/TRBV12-4	many	TRBD1	TRBJ2-2	CASSSSGQLNTGELFF	TGTGCCAGCAGCTCTTCGGGACAGCTGAACACCGGGGAGCTGTTTTTT
TRBV6-2/TRBV6-3	-	TRBD1	TRBJ2-7	CASSSPPTRRQGVEEQYF	TGTGCCAGCAGTTCGCCACCAACCCGCCGACAGGGGGTTGAAGAGCAGTACTTC
TRBV20-1	-	TRBD1	TRBJ2-2	CSFGQGNTGELFF	TGCAGTTTCGGACAGGGGAACACCGGGGAGCTGTTTTTT
TRBV24-1	few	TRBD1	TRBJ1-5	CATNDRDDQPQHF	TGTGCCACCAACGACAGGGACGATCAGCCCCAGCATTTT
TRBV28	-	TRBD1	TRBJ2-4	CASSLGQENIQYF	TGTGCCAGCAGTTTAGGACAGGAGAACATTCAGTACTTC
TRBV12-3/TRBV12-4	-	-	TRBJ2-3	CASSPGAGRQYF	TGTGCCAGCAGCCCGGGGGCGGGGAGGCAGTATTTT
TRBV10-3	many	-	TRBJ2-3	CAISLAASTDTQYF	TGTGCCATCAGTCTAGCAGCTAGCACAGATACGCAGTATTTT
TRBV25-1	many	-	TRBJ2-2	CASSEDGIANTGELFF	TGTGCCAGCAGTGAAGACGGGATCGCGAACACCGGGGAGCTGTTTTTT
TRBV4-3	few	-	TRBJ2-1	CASSQDLAKEQFF	TGCGCCAGCAGCCAAGATCTGGCGAAGGAGCAGTTCTTC
TRBV28	few	-	TRBJ1-2	CASSVRVLANYGYTF	TGTGCCAGCAGTGTAAGGGTCCTAGCTAACTATGGCTACACCTTC
TRBV20-1	-	-	TRBJ1-1	CSARGAFF	TGCAGTGCGAGAGGAGCTTTCTTT
TRBV6-5	few	-	TRBJ2-1	CASSYPWGGAVEQFF	TGTGCCAGCAGTTACCCTTGGGGGGGGGCGGTTGAGCAGTTCTTC